The 2 T cell receptor beta chains below were found in one sample sequenced in a study of blood T cell repertoires in COVID-19. The method was immunoSEQ multiplex PCR; TCRdb's version includes in-frame clones alone and lacks a portion of them. The data hold some 450,000 clones, with around 90% observed a single time. The sequenced sample consisted of peripheral blood. The receptors originated from a man between 18 and 35 years old with COVID-19, enrolled during active disease.

V is TRBV27 and J is TRBJ1-2; tentatively, D is TRBD1 (5 bases). V was pared by 6 bases and J by 2 bases, with 16 bases between. The CDR3 contains 15 residues. Germline V gives CDR1 MNHEY, CDR2 SMNVEV (reference sequence). This chain's CDR3 is CASSPAQGPNYGYTF. DNA for the CDR3: TGTGCCAGCAGCCCCGCCCAGGGTCCCAACTATGGCTACACCTTC.

This chain links TRBV19 with TRBJ2-1; 10 bases fit TRBD2. Per germline, CDR1 LNHDA and CDR2 SQIVND (reference sequence). This CDR3 is built from 15 residues. After removal of 5 bases from V and 2 bases from J, the junction contained 3 bases not matched to a gene. CDR3 nucleotides: TGTGCCAGTAGTTGGACTAGCGGACCCTACAATGAGCAGTTCTTC. Translation: CASSWTSGPYNEQFF.